The clone carrying this T cell receptor (beta chain) was detected only a few times. Antigen: not known. Trimming cost V 2 bases and J 2 bases; bases outside gene matches: 10. Germline-derived CDR1 and CDR2 are SGDLS and YYNGEE. The CDR3 is 18 amino acids. The sample comes from a study of beta chain features in type 1 diabetes. Whole-study results and caveats: Shorter TCRB CDR3s, moderately but significantly so, were found in Type 1 diabetes patients in all four CD4+ subsets.

TCRB transcripts that were expressed got sequenced, as all of the isolated RNA had been reverse transcribed. The assay was immunoSEQ multiplex PCR, and TCRdb's table has in-frame clones only and misses some. The sample has approximately 170,000 clones; approximately 7.9% are singletons. This clonotype was obtained from a man younger than 35 with type 1 diabetes. What was sequenced was central memory CD4+ T cells from blood. The chain employs TRBV9 and TRBJ2-6, with 7 bases matching TRBD1. DNA of the CDR3: TGTGCCAGCAGCGTTAAGACAGGGCGGGTCGCTGGGGCCAACGTCCTGACTTTC. This gives the protein CASSVKTGRVAGANVLTF.